Detailed here is one T cell receptor beta chain. This specimen comes from a study of blood T cell repertoires in COVID-19. Study-wide background: Sites across the United States, Italy and Spain contributed samples from acute and convalescent COVID-19.

CDR1 and CDR2 from the germline V gene are SGHRS and YFSETQ. V dropped 5 bases and J dropped 7; count of bases not matched to a gene: 8. The CDR3 is made up of 14 amino acids. Source study methods: Amplification of reference gene primers provided the estimated nucleated cell counts. Data came from immunoSEQ multiplex PCR; TCRdb stores just in-frame clones and leaves some out. Clone size and the V and J calls come from that table; the DNA yielded D and trimming. The profile covers more than 100,000 clones, with approximately 83% appearing a single time and about 11% taken by the ten largest. Sequenced: peripheral blood. This receptor was obtained from an elderly man with acute or convalescent COVID-19. The gene calls are TRBV5-1 and TRBJ2-2; TRBD1 matches 7 bases. The CDR3 coding sequence is TGCGCCAGCAGTGTCGCAGGGGGAAGCGGGGAGCTGTTTTTT. The encoded protein is CASSVAGGSGELFF. Using reference TRBV5-1 and TRBJ2-2 for the parts outside the CDR3, the full variable domain is KAGVTQTPRYLIKTRGQQVTLSCSPISGHRSVSWYQQTPGQGLQFLFEYFSETQRNKGNFPGRFSGRQFSNSRSEMNVSTLELGDSALYLCASSVAGGSGELFFGEGSRLTVL.